This T cell receptor beta chain was profiled in a study of blood T cell repertoires in COVID-19. Study as a whole: Samples of COVID-19 (acute and convalescent) were obtained from the United States, Italy and Spain. The analysed material was cDNA or gDNA that came from T cells, B-cell-depleted T cells, or PBMCs.

V lost 3 bases, J lost 1 base, and 6 bases lay in between. The germline CDR1 and CDR2 sequences are SGHNT and YENEEA. There are 13 residues in the CDR3. The authors' processing: Researchers report that nucleated cell counts were estimated from reference gene primer amplification. Assay used: immunoSEQ multiplex PCR; TCRdb lists only in-frame clones, some missing. V and J calls plus clone size are reproduced from that table; the DNA served to infer D and trimming. This sample carries around 190,000 clones, more than 70% of them seen once, and the ten largest clones take roughly 8.2%. The sequenced sample consisted of peripheral blood. The sequence was collected from a woman aged 60-70 years with acute or convalescent COVID-19. The rearrangement links TRBV11-3 to TRBJ1-1, with unresolved D. The CDR3 region is CASSFTANTEAFF. The CDR3 DNA reads as TGTGCCAGCAGCTTTACTGCGAACACTGAAGCTTTCTTT.